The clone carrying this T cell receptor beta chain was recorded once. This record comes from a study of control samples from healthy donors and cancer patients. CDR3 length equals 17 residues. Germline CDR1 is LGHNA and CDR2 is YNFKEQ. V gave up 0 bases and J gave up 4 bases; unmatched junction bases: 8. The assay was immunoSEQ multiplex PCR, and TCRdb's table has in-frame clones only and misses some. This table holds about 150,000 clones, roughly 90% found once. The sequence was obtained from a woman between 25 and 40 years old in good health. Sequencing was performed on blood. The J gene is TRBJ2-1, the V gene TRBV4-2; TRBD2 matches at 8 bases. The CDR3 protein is CASSQDQRGWGYNEQFF. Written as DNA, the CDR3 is TGTGCCAGCAGCCAAGATCAGCGGGGGTGGGGTTACAATGAGCAGTTCTTC.